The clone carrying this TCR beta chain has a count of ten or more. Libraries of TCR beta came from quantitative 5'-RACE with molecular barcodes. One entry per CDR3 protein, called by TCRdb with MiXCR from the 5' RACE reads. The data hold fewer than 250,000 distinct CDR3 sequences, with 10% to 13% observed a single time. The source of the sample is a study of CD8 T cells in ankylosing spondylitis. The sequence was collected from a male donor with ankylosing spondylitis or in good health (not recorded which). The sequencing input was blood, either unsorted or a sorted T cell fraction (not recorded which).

The CDR3 coding sequence is TGCAGTGCTAGAGATGCGGCAGTGTATGGCTACACCTTC. Translated, it gives CSARDAAVYGYTF. The chain joins TRBV20-1 to TRBJ1-2; D gene ambiguous. The germline gives CDR1 DFQATT, CDR2 SNEGSKA (reference sequence). This CDR3 contains 13 residues. Between the trimmed V and J ends, which lost 0 bases and 5 bases, there was a span of 10 bases.